The entry below gives a single TCR beta chain sequence along with its context. Its specificity is unknown. These data come from a study of T cells after posttransplantation cyclophosphamide. The study's findings and limits: Donor-recipient repertoire similarity was low at 1-2 months, rising over year one. Recipient CMV seropositivity and CMV reactivation strongly tracked TRB clonality. Blood and skin or GI T cell repertoires showed limited TRB overlap.

TCRdb's copy holds only in-frame clones and misses some; the assay was immunoSEQ multiplex PCR. The data hold 12,000 or so clones, with 85% to 95% observed a single time. The germline V gene encodes CDR1 LNHNV and CDR2 YYDKDF (reference sequence). CDR3 length: 17 amino acids. Germline trimming cut 1 base from V and 2 bases from J; bases unmatched to any gene: 4. Treatment was busulfan-fludarabine conditioning, a marrow graft, and cyclophosphamide on days +3 and +4. This sequence was found in a female patient in her thirties or forties who received an allogeneic stem cell transplant from an unrelated donor, was CMV-positive, and had no GVHD. Some T cells may be graft donor cells. This chain links TRBV15 with TRBJ2-3; 12 bases map to TRBD2. This sample comprised PBMCs, obtained after allogeneic stem cell transplant with posttransplant cyclophosphamide. CDR3 region: CATSRGGLAGITDTQYF. The CDR3 DNA follows: TGTGCCACCAGCAGAGGAGGACTAGCGGGAATCACAGATACGCAGTATTTT.